This paragraph reports one T cell receptor beta chain. Its antigen remains unknown. This sample stems from a study of response to subunit inactivated influenza vaccine. Points from the study as a whole: Only a handful of new T cells, the authors suggested, are recruited with each seasonal influenza vaccination.

MiXCR, applied by TCRdb to the RT-PCR reads, yields one record per CDR3 protein. Of around 570,000 distinct CDR3 sequences in the sample, around 11% were seen once. V lost 0 bases to trimming and J lost 4 bases, with 14 bases between them. Germline CDR1 is SGHRS and CDR2 is YFSETQ. The CDR3 is made up of 16 amino acids. These same data were also listed under a study on T cells expressing NK-cell markers. That work states: cDNA encoding TCR beta was synthesized via 5'RACE template switching incorporating UMIs. According to the study, TCR beta repertoires originated from sorted CD3+CD56+NKG2C+, CD3+CD56+NKG2C- and CD3+CD56-NKG2C+ T cells. The study found dominant NKG2C+ clonotypes at about 1.0-7.5% of CD8+ T cells in over five donors. These same clonotypes (in a few donors) also led the CD3+CD56-NKG2C+ fraction.

V and J are TRBV5-1 and TRBJ1-3; the D is unclear. The clonotype comes from a man aged 50 to 59 who received an inactivated influenza vaccine. The source was PBMCs from blood, collected on the day of vaccination. DNA of the CDR3: TGCGCCAGCAGCTTGGTTGGTGGAAGTTCCGGAAACACCATATATTTT. This sequence encodes CASSLVGGSSGNTIYF.